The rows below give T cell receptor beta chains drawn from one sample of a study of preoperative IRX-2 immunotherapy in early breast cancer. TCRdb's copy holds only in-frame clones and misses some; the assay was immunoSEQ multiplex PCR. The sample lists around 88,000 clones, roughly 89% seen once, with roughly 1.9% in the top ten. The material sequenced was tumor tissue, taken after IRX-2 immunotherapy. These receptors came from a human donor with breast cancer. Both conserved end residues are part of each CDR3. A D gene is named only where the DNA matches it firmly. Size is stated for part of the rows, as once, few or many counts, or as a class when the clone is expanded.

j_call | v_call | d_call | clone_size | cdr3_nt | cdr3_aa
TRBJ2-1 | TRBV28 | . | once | TGTGCCAGCAGTTCCAGTAGGGCGACCACCTACAATGAGCAGTTCTTC | CASSSSRATTYNEQFF
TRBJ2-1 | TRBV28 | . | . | TGTGCCAGCAACAAGGTGGGACCCTACAATGAGCAGTTCTTC | CASNKVGPYNEQFF
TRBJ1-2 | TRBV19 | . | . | TGTGCCAGTAGTAGGAAGATCAAAGGGGGAGACTATGGCTACACCTTC | CASSRKIKGGDYGYTF
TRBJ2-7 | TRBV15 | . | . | TGTGCCACCAGCAGATTCGGGACTCGAGACCCCTACGAGCAGTACTTC | CATSRFGTRDPYEQYF
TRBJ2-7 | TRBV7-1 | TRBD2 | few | TGTGCCAGCAGCTTAGGACTAGCGGGGTACGAGCAGTACTTC | CASSLGLAGYEQYF
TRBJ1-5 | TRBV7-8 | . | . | TGTGCCAGCAGCTTAGATCTGTCGCAGCCCCAGCATTTT | CASSLDLSQPQHF
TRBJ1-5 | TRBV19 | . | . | TGTGCCAGTAGTATGTCAGTTAATCAGCCCCAGCATTTT | CASSMSVNQPQHF
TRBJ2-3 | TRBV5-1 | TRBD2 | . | TGCGCCAGCAGCCCCAGCGGGAGTTGGGGAGATACGCAGTATTTT | CASSPSGSWGDTQYF
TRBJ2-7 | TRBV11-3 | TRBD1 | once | TGTGCCAGCAGCCTCCCCGGGACAGATGCCTACGAGCAGTACTTC | CASSLPGTDAYEQYF
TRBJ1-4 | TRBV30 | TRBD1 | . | TGTGCCTGGGGGACAGGGAATAATGAAAAACTGTTTTTT | CAWGTGNNEKLFF
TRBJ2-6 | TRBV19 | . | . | TGTGCCAGTAGTATCAGGGGTGAGCTCTGGGCCAACGTCCTGACTTTC | CASSIRGELWANVLTF
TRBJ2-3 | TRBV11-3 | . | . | TGTGCCAGCAGTCAACAGGAGGTCACAGATACGCAGTATTTT | CASSQQEVTDTQYF
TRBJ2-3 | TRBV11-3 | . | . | TGTGCCAGCAGCCTAGGGGCGGTCACAGATACGCAGTATTTT | CASSLGAVTDTQYF
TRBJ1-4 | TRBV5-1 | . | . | TGCGCCAGCAGCTTGGCCGGGCCTGGGGGTGAAAAACTGTTTTTT | CASSLAGPGGEKLFF
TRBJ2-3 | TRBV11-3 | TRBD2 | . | TGTGCCAGCAGCCCGCGGACTAGCGGGGGTCAAGATACGCAGTATTTT | CASSPRTSGGQDTQYF
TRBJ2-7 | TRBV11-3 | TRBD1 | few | TGTGCCAGCAGACCCGGGACAGGGCGCCCCGAGCAGTACTTC | CASRPGTGRPEQYF
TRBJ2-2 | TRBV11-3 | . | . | TGTGCCAGCAGCTTGGTCGGGGGAGGCGCCGGGGAGCTGTTTTTT | CASSLVGGGAGELFF
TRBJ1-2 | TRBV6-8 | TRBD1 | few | TGTGCCAGCCGCACGTACGGACAGGTTCAGGGCTACACCTTC | CASRTYGQVQGYTF
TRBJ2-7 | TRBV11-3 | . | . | TGTGCCAGCAGCTTAGGGCCTAGTAATTTGGCCGAGCAGTACTTC | CASSLGPSNLAEQYF
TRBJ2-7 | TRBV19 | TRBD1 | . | TGTGCCAGTAGTATCGGACAGGGGGCGTACGAGCAGTACTTC | CASSIGQGAYEQYF
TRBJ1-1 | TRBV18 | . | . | TGTGCCAGCTCACGTTCATCGGGGGCGAACACTGAAGCTTTCTTT | CASSRSSGANTEAFF
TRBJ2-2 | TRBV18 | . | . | TGTGCCAGCTCACCAATGACACCCGCGAACACCGGGGAGCTGTTTTTT | CASSPMTPANTGELFF
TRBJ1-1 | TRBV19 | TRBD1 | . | TGTGCCAGTAGTATAGAGTCTGGGACAGGGGCCACTGAAGCTTTCTTT | CASSIESGTGATEAFF
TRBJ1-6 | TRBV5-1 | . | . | TGCGCCAGCAGCTTGATGAGCTCCTATAATTCACCCCTCCACTTT | CASSLMSSYNSPLHF
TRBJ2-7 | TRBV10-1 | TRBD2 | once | TGCGCCAGCAGTGATTCCGGGACTAGCGGGACCGAGCAGTACTTC | CASSDSGTSGTEQYF
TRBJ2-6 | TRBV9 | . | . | TGTGCCAGCAGCGTAGGATGGAGGGTACTTACTAAGGAGACTGGGGCCAACGTCCTGACTTTC | CASSVGWRVLTKETGANVLTF
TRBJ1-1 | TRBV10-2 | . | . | TGCGCCAGCAGGCGGTTACAGAACACTGAAGCTTTCTTT | CASRRLQNTEAFF
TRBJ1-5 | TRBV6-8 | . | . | TGTGCCAGCATCCCAGGTGCGGTCAGGGGCCAGCCCCAGCATTTT | CASIPGAVRGQPQHF
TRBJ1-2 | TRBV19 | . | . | TGTGCCAGTCGTACCGGGTCAAACTATGGCTACACCTTC | CASRTGSNYGYTF
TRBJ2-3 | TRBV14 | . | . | TGTGCCAGCAGCCAGTCGGGAGCAGATACGCAGTATTTT | CASSQSGADTQYF
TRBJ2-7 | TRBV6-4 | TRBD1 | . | TGTGCCAGCAGTGAAGGGGGCAGACTACAGGAACATTTCAACGAGCAGTACTTC | CASSEGGRLQEHFNEQYF
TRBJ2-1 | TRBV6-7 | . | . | TGTGCCAGCAGTTCCGCTAGGTTCAATGAGCAGTTCTTC | CASSSARFNEQFF